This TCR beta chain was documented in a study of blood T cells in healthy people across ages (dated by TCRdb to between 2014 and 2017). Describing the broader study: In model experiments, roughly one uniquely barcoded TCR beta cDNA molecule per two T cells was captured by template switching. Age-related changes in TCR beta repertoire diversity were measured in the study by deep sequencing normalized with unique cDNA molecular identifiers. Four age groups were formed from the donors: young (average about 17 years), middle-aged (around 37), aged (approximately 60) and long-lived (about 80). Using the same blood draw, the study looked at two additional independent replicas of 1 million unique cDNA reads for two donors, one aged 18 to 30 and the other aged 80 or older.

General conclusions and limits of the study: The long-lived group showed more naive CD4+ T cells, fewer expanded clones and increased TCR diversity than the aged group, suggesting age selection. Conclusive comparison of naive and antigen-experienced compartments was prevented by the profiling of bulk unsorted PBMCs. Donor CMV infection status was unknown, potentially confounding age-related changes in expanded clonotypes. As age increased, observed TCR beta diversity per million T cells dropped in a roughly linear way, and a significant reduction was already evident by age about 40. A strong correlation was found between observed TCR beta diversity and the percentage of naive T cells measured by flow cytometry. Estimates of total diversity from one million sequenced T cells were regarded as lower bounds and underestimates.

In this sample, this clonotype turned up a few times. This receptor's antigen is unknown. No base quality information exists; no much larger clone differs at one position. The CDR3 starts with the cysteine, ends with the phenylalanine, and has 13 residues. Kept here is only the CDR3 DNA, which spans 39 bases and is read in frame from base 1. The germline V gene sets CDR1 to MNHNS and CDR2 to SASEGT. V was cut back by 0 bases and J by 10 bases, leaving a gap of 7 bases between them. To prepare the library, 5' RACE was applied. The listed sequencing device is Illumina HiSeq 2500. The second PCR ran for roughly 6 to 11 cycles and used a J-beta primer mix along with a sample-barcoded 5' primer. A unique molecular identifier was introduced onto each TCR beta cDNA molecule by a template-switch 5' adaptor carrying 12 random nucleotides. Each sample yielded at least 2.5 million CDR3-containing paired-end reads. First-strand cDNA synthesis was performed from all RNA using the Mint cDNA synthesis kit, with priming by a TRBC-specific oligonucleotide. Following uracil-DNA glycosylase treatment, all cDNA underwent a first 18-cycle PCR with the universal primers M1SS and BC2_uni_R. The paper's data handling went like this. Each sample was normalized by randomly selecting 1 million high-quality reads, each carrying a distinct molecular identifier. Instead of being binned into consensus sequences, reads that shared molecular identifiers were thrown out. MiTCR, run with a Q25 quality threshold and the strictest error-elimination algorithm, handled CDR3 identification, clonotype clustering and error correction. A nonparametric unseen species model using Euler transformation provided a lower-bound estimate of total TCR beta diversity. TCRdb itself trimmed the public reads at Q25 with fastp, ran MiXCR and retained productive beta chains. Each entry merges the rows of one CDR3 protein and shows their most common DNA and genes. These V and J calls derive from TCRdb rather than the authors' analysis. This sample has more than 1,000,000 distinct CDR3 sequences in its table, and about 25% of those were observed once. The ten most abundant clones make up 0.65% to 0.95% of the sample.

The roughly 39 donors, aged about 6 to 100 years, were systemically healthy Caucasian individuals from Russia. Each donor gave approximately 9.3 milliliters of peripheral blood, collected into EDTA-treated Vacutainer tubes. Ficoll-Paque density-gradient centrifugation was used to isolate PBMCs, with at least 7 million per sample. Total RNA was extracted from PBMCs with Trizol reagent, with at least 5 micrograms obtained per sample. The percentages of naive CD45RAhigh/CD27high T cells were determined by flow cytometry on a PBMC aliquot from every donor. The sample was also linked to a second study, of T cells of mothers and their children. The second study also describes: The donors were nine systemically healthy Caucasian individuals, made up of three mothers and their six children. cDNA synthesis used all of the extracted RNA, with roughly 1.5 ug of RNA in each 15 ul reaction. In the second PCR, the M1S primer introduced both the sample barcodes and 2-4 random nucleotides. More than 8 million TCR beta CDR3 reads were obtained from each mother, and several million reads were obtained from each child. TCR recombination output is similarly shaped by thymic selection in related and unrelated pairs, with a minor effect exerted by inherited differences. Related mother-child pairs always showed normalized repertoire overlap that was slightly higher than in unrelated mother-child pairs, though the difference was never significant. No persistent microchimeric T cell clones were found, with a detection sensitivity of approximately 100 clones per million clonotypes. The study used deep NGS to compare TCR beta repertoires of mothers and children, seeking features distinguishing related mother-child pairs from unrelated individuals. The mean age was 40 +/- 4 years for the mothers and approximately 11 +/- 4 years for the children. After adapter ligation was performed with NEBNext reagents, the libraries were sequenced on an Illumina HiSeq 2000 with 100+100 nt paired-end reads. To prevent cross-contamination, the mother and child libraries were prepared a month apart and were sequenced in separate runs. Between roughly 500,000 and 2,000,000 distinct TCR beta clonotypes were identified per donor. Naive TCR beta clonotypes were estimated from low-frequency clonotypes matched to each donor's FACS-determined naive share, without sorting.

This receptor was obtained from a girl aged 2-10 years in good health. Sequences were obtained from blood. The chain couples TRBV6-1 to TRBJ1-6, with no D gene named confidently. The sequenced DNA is TGTGCCAGCAGTGAAGCTAGAGCCTCACCCCTCCACTTT. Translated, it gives CASSEARASPLHF.